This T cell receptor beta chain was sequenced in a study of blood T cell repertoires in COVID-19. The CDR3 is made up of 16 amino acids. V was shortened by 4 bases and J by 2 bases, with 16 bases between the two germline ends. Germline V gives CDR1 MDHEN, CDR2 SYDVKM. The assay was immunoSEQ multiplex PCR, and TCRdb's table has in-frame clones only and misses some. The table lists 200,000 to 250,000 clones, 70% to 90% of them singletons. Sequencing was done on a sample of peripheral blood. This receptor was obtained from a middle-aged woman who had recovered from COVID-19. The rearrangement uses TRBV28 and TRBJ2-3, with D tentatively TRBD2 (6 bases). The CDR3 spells CASSSPGESITDTQYF. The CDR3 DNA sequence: TGTGCCAGCAGTTCGCCGGGGGAGTCTATCACAGATACGCAGTATTTT.